The 14 T cell receptor beta chains reported below all come from one sample, sequenced in a study of patients and donors after allogeneic stem cell transplantation. Via MiXCR, TCRdb re-called the RT-PCR reads, giving one row per CDR3 protein. The sample lists 390,000 or so distinct CDR3 sequences; roughly 17% were seen once. The sample taken for sequencing was blood, either unsorted or a sorted T cell fraction (not recorded which). Source of these receptors: a human donor who was either an allogeneic HSCT recipient or a stem cell or donor lymphocyte infusion donor (not recorded which). It is not recorded whose cells these are; they may come from a transplant donor.

In this sample, this clonotype turned up a few times. This sequence joins TRBV7-2 and TRBJ2-7; 7 bases agree with TRBD2. The germline CDR1 and CDR2 sequences are SGHTA and FQGNSA. The CDR3 spans 13 residues. The ends lost 11 bases at V and 0 bases at J; junction bases unmatched: 7. The DNA of the CDR3 is TGTGCCGGCGGGGGTGACAGCTCCTACGAGCAGTACTTC. Its translation: CAGGGDSSYEQYF.

This clonotype appeared once. This sequence joins TRBV25-1 and TRBJ1-2; 7 nucleotides align to TRBD1. The germline CDR1 and CDR2 sequences are MGHDK and SYGVNS. The J segment lost 4 bases and the V segment lost 6 bases, leaving 14 bases of the junction unmatched. The CDR3 is 16 amino acids. The CDR3 DNA reads as TGTGCCAGCAGGGCCGAGAAAGGACAGGTGGGCTATGGCTACACCTTC. This encodes CASRAEKGQVGYGYTF.

V gene TRBV6-5 combines with J gene TRBJ1-6; D not resolved. Germline V gives CDR1 MNHEY, CDR2 SVGAGI. V lost 2 bases, J lost 10 bases, and 12 bases lay in between. The CDR3 is made up of 14 amino acids. For the CDR3, the DNA is TGTGCCAGCAGTTACGCCCATTGGAACTCACCCCTCCACTTT. This translates into CASSYAHWNSPLHF.

This clonotype was counted only a few times. The chain couples TRBV15 to TRBJ2-5; D remains ambiguous. The V end was cut by 1 base, the J end by 4 bases, with 10 bases between. Germline CDR1 and CDR2: LNHNV and YYDKDF (reference sequence). CDR3 length: 14 amino acids. The CDR3 here is CATSRVGSSETQYF. CDR3 DNA: TGTGCCACCAGCAGAGTTGGGTCCTCAGAGACCCAGTACTTC.

This clonotype was picked up a small number of times. This rearrangement joins TRBV4-3 to TRBJ2-2; 8 bases line up with TRBD1. Germline loops: CDR1 LGHNA, CDR2 YSLEER. With V trimmed by 5 bases and J by 0 bases, 5 bases remained unmatched. The CDR3 covers 16 residues. The CDR3 DNA reads TGCGCCAGCAGCGTCACAGGGGGAACGAACACCGGGGAGCTGTTTTTT. This gives the protein CASSVTGGTNTGELFF.

The CDR3 loop is CASSIRQGGYNSPLHF. The DNA for the CDR3 is TGCGCCAGCAGCATCCGACAGGGGGGCTATAATTCACCCCTCCACTTT. This chain joins TRBV5-1 and TRBJ1-6, with 9 bases matching TRBD1. This CDR3 is built from 16 residues. Germline assignment: CDR1 SGHRS and CDR2 YFSETQ. V dropped 4 bases and J dropped 3; count of bases not matched to a gene: 5.

The chain has TRBV29-1 and TRBJ1-1; D is undetermined. V was clipped by 6 bases and J by 5 bases, with 10 bases between them. The CDR3 extends over 11 amino acids. Germline assignment: CDR1 SQVTM and CDR2 ANQGSEA. The CDR3 DNA reads as TGCAGCGTCGCAAGGAGGACTGAAGCTTTCTTT. It specifies CSVARRTEAFF. Variable domain in full (rest from reference TRBV29-1 and TRBJ1-1): SAVISQKPSRDICQRGTSLTIQCQVDSQVTMMFWYRQQPGQSLTLIATANQGSEATYESGFVIDKFPISRPNLTFSTLTVSNMSPEDSSIYLCSVARRTEAFFGQGTRLTVV.

The chain recombines TRBV6-5 with TRBJ1-6; 10 bases fit TRBD1. V was clipped by 0 bases and J by 10 bases; unmatched bases: 3. Looked up from germline, CDR1 is MNHEY and CDR2 is SVGAGI. The CDR3 has 15 residues. This chain's CDR3 is CASSYSSTGGSPLHF. As DNA, the CDR3 is TGTGCCAGCAGTTACTCATCGACAGGGGGCTCACCCCTCCACTTT.

This clonotype was counted ten times or more. This chain joins TRBV5-1 and TRBJ2-1; tentative D call: TRBD1 (5 bases). The CDR3 runs to 16 residues. Trimming left V 4 bases short and J 4 bases short, with 18 bases between. The germline V gene has CDR1 SGHRS and CDR2 YFSETQ. The CDR3 region is CASSPTTARAYNEQFF. The DNA of the CDR3 is TGCGCCAGCAGCCCCACGACAGCCCGTGCGTACAATGAGCAGTTCTTC.

The chain couples TRBV21-1 to TRBJ2-7; the tabulated D call, TRBD2, remains unverified against the DNA. TRBV21-1 is deemed a pseudogene. The CDR3 consists of 13 residues. The CDR3 DNA reads TGTGCCAGCAACTTATGTGGACTACCCGAGCAGTACTTC. Its protein product is CASNLCGLPEQYF.

This clonotype has more than one count but fewer than ten. The chain couples TRBV20-1 to TRBJ1-1, with D possibly matching TRBD1 (6 bases). V lost 4 bases and J lost 2, with 11 bases in between. The germline CDR1 and CDR2 sequences are DFQATT and SNEGSKA (reference sequence). This CDR3 region has 13 residues. The CDR3 reads CSATRGYNTEAFF. In nucleotides, the CDR3 is TGCAGTGCTACCAGGGGATACAACACTGAAGCTTTCTTT.

This clonotype appeared many times. The CDR3 coding sequence is TGCAGCTATTTGGGAAACGGGAGCTCCTACGAGCAGTACTTC. Amino acids: CSYLGNGSSYEQYF. This rearrangement joins TRBV29-1 to TRBJ2-7, with D possibly being TRBD2 (6 bases). From germline, CDR1 is SQVTM and CDR2 ANQGSEA. Trimming cost V 8 bases and J 0 bases, with 17 bases left between them. This CDR3 contains 14 residues.

V is TRBV24-1 and J is TRBJ2-1; a weak D match, TRBD2 (6 bases). Trimming pared 4 bases from V and 5 bases from J, leaving 17 bases between. CDR1 and CDR2 (germline): KGHDR, SFDVKD. The CDR3 runs 16 residues. The CDR3 coding sequence is TGTGCCACCAGTGACCTACCCGGCCTAGCGAACAATGAGCAGTTCTTC. It translates to CATSDLPGLANNEQFF.

The V and J genes are TRBV29-1 and TRBJ1-4, with D possibly being TRBD1 (5 bases). V lost 3 bases and J 10 bases, leaving 9 bases between the germline ends. The CDR3 totals 11 residues. The germline gives CDR1 SQVTM, CDR2 ANQGSEA. CDR3 amino acids: CSVDRAGKLFF. Written as DNA, the CDR3 is TGCAGCGTTGACAGGGCTGGAAAACTGTTTTTT.